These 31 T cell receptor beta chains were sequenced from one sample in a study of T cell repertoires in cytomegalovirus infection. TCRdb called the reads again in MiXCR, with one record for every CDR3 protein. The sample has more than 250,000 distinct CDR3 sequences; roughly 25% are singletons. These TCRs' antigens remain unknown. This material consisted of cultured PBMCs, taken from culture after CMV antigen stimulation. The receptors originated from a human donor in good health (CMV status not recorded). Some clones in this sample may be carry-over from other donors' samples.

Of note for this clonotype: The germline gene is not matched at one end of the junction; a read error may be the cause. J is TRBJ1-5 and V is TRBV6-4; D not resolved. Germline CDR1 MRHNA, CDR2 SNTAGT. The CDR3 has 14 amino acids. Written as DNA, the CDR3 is TGTGCCAGCAGTGCCGACTATAGCAGTCAGCCCCAGCATTTT. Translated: CASSADYSSQPQHF.

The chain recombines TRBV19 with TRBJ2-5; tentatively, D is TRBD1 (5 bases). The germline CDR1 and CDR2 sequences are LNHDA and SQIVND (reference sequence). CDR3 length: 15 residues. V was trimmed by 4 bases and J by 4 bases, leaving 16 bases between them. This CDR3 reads CASSTFFRGGETQYF. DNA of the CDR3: TGTGCCAGTAGTACCTTTTTTAGGGGTGGAGAGACCCAGTACTTC. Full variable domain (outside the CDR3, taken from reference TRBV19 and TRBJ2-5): DGGITQSPKYLFRKEGQNVTLSCEQNLNHDAMYWYRQDPGQGLRLIYYSQIVNDFQKGDIAEGYSVSREKKESFPLTVTSAQKNPTAFYLCASSTFFRGGETQYFGPGTRLLVL.

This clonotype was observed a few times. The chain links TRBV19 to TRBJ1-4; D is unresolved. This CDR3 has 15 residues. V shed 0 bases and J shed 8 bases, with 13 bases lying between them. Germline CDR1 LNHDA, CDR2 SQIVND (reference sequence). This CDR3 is CASSIDLHLREKLFF. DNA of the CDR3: TGTGCCAGTAGTATAGATTTGCACCTCAGGGAAAAACTGTTTTTT.

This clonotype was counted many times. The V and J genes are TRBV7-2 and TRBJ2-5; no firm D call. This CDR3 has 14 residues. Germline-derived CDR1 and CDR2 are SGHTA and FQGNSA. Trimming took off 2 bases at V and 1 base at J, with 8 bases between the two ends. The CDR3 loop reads CASSLPGFQETQYF. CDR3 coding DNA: TGTGCCAGCAGCTTACCCGGCTTCCAAGAGACCCAGTACTTC. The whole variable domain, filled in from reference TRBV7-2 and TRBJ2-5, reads GAGVSQSPSNKVTEKGKDVELRCDPISGHTALYWYRQSLGQGLEFLIYFQGNSAPDKSGLPSDRFSAERTGGSVSTLTIQRTQQEDSAVYLCASSLPGFQETQYFGPGTRLLVL.

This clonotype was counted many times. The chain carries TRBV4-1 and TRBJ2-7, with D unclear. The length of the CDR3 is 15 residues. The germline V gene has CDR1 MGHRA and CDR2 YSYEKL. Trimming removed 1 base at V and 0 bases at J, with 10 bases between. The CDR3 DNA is TGCGCCAGCAGCCAAGGCCGCGGCTCCTCCTACGAGCAGTACGTC. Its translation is CASSQGRGSSYEQYV.

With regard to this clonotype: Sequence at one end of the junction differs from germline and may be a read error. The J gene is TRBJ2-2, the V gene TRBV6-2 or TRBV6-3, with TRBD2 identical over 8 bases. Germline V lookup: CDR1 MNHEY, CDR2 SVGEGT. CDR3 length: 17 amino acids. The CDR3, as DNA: TGTGCCAGCAGTTCCTTAGCGGGAAACTCGAAAACCGGGGAGCTGTTTTTT. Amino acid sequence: CASSSLAGNSKTGELFF.

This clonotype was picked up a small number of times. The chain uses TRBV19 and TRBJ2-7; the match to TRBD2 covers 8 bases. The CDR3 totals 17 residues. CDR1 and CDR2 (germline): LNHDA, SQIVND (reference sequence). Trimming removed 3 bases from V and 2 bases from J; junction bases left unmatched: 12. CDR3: CASSIHPVDGRAYEQYV. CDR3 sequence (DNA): TGTGCCAGTAGTATCCACCCCGTGGACGGGAGGGCCTACGAGCAGTACGTC.

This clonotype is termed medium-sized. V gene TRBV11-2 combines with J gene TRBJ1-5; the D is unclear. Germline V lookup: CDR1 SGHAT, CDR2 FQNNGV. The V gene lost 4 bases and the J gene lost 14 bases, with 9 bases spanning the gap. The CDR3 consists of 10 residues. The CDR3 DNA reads TGTGCCAGCAGCTCCGGGGATGAGCATTTT. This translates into CASSSGDEHF.

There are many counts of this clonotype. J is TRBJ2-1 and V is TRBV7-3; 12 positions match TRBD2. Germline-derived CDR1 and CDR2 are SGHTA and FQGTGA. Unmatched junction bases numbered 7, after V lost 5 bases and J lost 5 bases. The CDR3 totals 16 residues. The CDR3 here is CASSLLGLAGHNEQFF. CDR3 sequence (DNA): TGTGCCAGCAGCCTTCTAGGACTAGCGGGGCACAATGAGCAGTTCTTC.

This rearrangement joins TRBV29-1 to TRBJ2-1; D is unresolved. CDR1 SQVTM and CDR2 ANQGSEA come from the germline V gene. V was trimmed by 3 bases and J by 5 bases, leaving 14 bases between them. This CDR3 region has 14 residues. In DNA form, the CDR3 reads TGCAGCGTTGACCCAATGGAAGGGAACAATGAGCAGTTCTTC. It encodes CSVDPMEGNNEQFF.

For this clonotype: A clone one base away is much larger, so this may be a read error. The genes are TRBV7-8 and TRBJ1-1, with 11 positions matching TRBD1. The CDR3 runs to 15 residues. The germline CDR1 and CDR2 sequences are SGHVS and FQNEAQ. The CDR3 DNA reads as TGTGCCAGCAGCCCCCATGGGACAGGGGGGAATGAAGTTTTCTTT. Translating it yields CASSPHGTGGNEVFF.

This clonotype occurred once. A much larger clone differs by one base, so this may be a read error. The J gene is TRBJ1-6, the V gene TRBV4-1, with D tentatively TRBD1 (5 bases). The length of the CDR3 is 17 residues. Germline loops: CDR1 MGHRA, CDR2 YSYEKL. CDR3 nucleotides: TGTGCCAGCAGCCAAAGGCCCGGGACTGCATATAATTCACCCCTCCACTTT. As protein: CASSQRPGTAYNSPLHF.

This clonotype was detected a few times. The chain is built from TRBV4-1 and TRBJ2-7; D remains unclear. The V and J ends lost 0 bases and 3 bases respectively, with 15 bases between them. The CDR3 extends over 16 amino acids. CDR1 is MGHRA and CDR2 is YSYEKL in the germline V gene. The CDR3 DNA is TGCGCCAGCAGCCAAGATTACTCAGGAGCTCTCTACGAGCAGTACGTC. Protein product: CASSQDYSGALYEQYV.

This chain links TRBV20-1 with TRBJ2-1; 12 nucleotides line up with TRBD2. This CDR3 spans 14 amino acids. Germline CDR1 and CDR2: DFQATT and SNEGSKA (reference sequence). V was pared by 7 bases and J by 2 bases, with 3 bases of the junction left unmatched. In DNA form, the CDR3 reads TGCAGTGGGACTAGCGGGGCCCCCTACAATGAGCAGTTCTTC. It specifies CSGTSGAPYNEQFF.

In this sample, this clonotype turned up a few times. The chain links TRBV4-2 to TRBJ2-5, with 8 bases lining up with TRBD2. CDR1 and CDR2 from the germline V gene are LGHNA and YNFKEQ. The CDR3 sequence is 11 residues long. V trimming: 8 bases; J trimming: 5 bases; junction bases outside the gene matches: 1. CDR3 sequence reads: CASQRGETQYF. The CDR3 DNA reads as TGTGCCAGCCAGCGGGGGGAGACCCAGTACTTC.

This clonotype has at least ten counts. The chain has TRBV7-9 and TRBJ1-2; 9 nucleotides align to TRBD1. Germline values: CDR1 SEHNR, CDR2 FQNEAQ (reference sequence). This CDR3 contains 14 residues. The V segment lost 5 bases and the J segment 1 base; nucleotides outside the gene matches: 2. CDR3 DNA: TGTGCCAGCAGCCCGGGACAGGGTAACTATGGCTACACCTTC. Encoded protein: CASSPGQGNYGYTF.

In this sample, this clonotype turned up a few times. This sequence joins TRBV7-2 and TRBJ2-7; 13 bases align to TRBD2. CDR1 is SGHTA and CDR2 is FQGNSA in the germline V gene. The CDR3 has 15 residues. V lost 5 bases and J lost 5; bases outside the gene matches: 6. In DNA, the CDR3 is TGTGCCAGCAGCACTAGCGGGAGGGCCATCGACGAGCAGTACTTC. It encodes CASSTSGRAIDEQYF. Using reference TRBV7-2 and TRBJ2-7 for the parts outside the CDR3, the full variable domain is GAGVSQSPSNKVTEKGKDVELRCDPISGHTALYWYRQSLGQGLEFLIYFQGNSAPDKSGLPSDRFSAERTGGSVSTLTIQRTQQEDSAVYLCASSTSGRAIDEQYFGPGTRLTVT.

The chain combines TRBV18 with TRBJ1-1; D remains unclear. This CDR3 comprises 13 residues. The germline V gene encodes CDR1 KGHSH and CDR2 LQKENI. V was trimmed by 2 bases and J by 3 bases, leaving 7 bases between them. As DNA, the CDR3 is TGTGCCAGCTCACCAGGGGTAGACACTGAAGCTTTCTTT. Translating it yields CASSPGVDTEAFF.

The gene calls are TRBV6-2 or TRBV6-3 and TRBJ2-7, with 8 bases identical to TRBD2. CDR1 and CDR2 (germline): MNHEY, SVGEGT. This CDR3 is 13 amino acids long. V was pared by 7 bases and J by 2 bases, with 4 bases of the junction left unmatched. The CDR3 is CASKRSGAYEQYF. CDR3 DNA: TGTGCCAGCAAGCGTAGCGGGGCCTACGAGCAGTACTTC.

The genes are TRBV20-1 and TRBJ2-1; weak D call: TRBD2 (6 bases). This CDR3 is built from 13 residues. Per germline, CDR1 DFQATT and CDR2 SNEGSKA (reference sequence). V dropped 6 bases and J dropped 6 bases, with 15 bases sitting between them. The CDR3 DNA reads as TGCAGTGCGCTGGGACTGTCTTCCAATGAGCAGTTCTTC. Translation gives CSALGLSSNEQFF.

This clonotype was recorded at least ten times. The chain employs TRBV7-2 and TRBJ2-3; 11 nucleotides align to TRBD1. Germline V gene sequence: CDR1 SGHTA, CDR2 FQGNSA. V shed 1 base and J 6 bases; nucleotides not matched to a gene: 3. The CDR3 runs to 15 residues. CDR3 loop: CASSLGGQGADTQYF. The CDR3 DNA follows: TGTGCCAGCAGCTTAGGAGGACAGGGGGCCGATACGCAGTATTTT.

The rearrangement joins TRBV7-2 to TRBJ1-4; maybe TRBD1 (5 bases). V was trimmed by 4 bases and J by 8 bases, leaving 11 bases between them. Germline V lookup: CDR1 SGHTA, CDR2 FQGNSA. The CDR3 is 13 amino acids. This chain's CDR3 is CASSSGSVEKLFF. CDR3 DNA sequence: TGTGCCAGCAGCTCAGGGTCCGTCGAAAAACTGTTTTTT.

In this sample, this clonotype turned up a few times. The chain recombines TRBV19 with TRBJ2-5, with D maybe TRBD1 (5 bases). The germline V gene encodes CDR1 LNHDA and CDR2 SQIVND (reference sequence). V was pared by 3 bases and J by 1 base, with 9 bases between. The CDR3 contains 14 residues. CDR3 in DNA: TGTGCCAGTAGTATTAGGACAAGCCAAGAGACCCAGTACTTC. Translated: CASSIRTSQETQYF.

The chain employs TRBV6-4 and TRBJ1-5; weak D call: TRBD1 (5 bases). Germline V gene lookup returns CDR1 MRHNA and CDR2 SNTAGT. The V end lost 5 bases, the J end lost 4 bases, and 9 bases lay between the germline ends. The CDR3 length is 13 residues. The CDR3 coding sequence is TGTGCCAGCAGTAGGGACCTTAATCAGCCCCAGCATTTT. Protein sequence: CASSRDLNQPQHF.

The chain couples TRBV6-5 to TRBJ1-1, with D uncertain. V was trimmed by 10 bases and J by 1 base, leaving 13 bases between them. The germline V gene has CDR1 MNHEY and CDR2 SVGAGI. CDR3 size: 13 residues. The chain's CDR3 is CATTVPGNTEAFF. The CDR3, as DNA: TGTGCCACGACGGTCCCAGGGAACACTGAAGCTTTCTTT.

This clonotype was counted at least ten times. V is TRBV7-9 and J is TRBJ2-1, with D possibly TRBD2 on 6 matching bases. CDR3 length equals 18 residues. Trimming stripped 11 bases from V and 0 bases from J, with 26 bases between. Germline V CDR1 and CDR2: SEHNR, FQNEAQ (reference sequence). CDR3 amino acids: CASRGGARTSSSYNEQFF. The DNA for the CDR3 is TGTGCCTCCCGTGGCGGGGCTCGTACTTCTAGCTCCTACAATGAGCAGTTCTTC.

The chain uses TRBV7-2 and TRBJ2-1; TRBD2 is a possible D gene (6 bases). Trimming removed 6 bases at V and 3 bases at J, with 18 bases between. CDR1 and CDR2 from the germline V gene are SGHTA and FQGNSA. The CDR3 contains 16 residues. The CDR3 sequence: CASSQRAGGDYNEQFF. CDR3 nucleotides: TGTGCCAGCAGTCAAAGAGCAGGCGGGGACTACAATGAGCAGTTCTTC.

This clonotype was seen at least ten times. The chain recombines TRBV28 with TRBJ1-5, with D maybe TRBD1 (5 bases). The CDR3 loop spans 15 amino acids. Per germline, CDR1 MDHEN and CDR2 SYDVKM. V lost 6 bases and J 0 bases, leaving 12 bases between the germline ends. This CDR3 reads CASSPAGGSNQPQHF. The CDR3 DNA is TGTGCCAGCAGCCCGGCGGGGGGTAGCAATCAGCCCCAGCATTTT.

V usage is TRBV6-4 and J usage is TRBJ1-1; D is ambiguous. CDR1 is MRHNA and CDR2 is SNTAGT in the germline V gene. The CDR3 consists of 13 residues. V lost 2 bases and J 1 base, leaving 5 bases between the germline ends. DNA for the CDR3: TGTGCCAGCAGTGACGGTTGGAACACTGAAGCTTTCTTT. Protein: CASSDGWNTEAFF.

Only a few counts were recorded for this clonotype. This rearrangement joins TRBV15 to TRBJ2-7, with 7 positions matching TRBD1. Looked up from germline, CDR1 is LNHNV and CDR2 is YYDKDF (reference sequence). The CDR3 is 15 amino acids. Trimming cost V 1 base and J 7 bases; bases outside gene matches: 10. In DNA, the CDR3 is TGTGCCACCAGCAGAGTTAGGGACAGCTTGGGTGAGCAGTACGTC. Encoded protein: CATSRVRDSLGEQYV.

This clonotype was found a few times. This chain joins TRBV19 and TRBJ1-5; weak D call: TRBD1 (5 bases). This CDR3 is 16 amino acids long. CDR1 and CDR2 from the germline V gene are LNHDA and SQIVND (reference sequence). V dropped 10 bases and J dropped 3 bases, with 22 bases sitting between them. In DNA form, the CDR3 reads TGTGCCACGGCCGGAGGGGCCAGGGCCTCCAATCAGCCCCAGCATTTT. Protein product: CATAGGARASNQPQHF.